The clone carrying this T cell receptor (beta chain) is a singleton in its sample. The antigen is unknown. These data originate in a study of OX40 agonist ivuxolimab in advanced cancers. CDR1 and CDR2 from the germline V gene are WSHSY and SAAADI. V was cut by 3 bases and J by 0 bases, with 12 bases left in between. The CDR3 is 16 residues long. Assay used: immunoSEQ multiplex PCR; TCRdb lists only in-frame clones, some missing. This sample has about 59,000 clones, with approximately 77% found just once. Study-wide results and caveats: CD4+ and CD8+ blood T cells expanded clonally by week 6 at 0.1 to 3.0 mg/kg. Part of the nonresponder group also had normalized T-cell clonal expansion that was low.

This clonotype originated in an adult with an advanced solid tumor such as melanoma, head and neck, liver or kidney cancer. This material consisted of CD4+ or CD8+ T cells sorted from blood, taken in a trial of the OX40 agonist ivuxolimab. This sequence joins TRBV10-2 and TRBJ1-5; no definite D call. The CDR3 bases are TGCGCCAGCAGTGATGGGGTGACCTATAGCAATCAGCCCCAGCATTTT. Its translation: CASSDGVTYSNQPQHF.